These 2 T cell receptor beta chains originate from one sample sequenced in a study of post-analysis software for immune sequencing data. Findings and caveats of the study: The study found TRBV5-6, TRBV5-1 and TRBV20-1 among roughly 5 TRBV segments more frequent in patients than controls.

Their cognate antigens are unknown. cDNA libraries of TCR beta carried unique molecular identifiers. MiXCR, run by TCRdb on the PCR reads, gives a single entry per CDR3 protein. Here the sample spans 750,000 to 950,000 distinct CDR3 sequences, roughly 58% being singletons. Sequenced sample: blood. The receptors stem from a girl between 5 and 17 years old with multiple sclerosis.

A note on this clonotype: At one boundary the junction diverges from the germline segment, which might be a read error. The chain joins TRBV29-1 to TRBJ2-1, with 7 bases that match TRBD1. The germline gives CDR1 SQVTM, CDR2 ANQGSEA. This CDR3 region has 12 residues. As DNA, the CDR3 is TGCAGCGTGGAAGGGACAGTCAATGAGCAGTTCTTC. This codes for CSVEGTVNEQFF.

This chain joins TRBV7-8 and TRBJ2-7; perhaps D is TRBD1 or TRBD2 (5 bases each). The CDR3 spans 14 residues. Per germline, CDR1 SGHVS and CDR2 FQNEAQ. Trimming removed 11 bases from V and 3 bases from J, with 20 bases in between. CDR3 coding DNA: TGTGCCGTCCCGTCCGGGACGGATAGCTACGAGCAGTACTTC. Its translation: CAVPSGTDSYEQYF.